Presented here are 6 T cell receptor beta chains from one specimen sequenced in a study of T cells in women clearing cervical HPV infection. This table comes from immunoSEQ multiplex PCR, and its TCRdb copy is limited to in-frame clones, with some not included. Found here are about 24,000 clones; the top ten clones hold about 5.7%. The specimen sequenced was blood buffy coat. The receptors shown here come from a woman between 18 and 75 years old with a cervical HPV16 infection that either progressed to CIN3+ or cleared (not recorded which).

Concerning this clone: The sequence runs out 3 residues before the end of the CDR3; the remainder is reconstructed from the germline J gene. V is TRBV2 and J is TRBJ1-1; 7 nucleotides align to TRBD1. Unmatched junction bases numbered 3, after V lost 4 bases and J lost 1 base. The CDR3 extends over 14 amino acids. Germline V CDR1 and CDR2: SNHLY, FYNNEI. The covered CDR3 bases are TGTGCCAGCAGTGGACAGGGTAGGAACACTGAA. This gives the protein CASSGQGRNTE. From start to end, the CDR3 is CASSGQGRNTEAFF.

The CDR3 DNA, read in part, is TGTGCCAGCTCATCCCTGCCGGGACAGGGGAATGAAAAG. This sequence encodes CASSSLPGQGNEK. The full CDR3 is CASSSLPGQGNEKLFF. This chain links TRBV18 with TRBJ2-2, with 10 nucleotides matching TRBD1. The read terminates 3 residues before the CDR3 end, so the remaining end is supplied by the germline J gene. The CDR3 is 16 residues long. Germline V gene lookup returns CDR1 KGHSH and CDR2 LQKENI.

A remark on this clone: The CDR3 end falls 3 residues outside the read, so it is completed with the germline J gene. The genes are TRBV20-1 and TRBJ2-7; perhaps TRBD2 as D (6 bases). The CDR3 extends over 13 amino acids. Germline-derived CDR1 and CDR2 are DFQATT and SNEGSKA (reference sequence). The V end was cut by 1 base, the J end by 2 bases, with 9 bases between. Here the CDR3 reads CSARGSGTYEQYF. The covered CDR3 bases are TGCAGTGCTAGAGGTAGCGGTACCTACGAG.

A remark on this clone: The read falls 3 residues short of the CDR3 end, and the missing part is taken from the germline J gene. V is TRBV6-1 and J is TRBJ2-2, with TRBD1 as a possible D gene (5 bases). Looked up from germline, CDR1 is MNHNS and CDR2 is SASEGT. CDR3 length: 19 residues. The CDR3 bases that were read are TGTGCCAGCAGTGAAGTAAGACAGTGGTCCATCTCTGGGGCCAACGTG. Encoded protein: CASSEVRQWSISGANV. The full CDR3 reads CASSEVRQWSISGANVLFF.

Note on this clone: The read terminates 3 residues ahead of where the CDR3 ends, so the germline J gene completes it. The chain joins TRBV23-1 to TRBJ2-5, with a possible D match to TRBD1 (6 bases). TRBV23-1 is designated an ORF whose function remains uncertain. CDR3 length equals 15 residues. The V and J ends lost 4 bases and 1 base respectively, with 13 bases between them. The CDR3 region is CASSPLGTPQETQYF. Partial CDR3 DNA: TGCGCCAGCAGTCCCCTCGGGACACCCCAAGAGACC.

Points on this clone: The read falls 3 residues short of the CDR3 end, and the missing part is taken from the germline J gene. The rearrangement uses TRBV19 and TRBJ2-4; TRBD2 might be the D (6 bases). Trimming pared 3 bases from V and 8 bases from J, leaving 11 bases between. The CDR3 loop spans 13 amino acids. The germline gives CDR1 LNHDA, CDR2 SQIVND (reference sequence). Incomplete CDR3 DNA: TGTGCCAGTAGTATCGTAGCGGTTGACATT. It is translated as CASSIVAVDI. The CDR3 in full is CASSIVAVDIQYF.